A selection of T cell receptor beta chains follows, all from one sample in a study of chemoradiotherapy in HPV16-positive cancers. Profiled with immunoSEQ multiplex PCR; TCRdb holds only in-frame clones, not every one. Of 6,000 to 7,500 clones listed, roughly 89% are singletons. This specimen was collected from a patient who underwent chemoradiotherapy. The receptors here all came from a human donor with HPV-associated anogenital cancer. CDR3s include the opening cysteine and the closing phenylalanine or tryptophan. The D gene is left open where the match is weak. Part of the rows lack a size; the others show once, few, many or a class for expanded clones.

TRBV6-1,few,NA,TRBJ1-2,TGTGCCAGCAGTGAACGCCAGTCCTATGGCTACACCTTC,CASSERQSYGYTF
TRBV2,NA,NA,TRBJ1-2,TGTGCCAGCGGGGGGAAAGTTAGGGCCATACGCGGCTACACCTTC,CASGGKVRAIRGYTF
TRBV19,NA,TRBD1,TRBJ2-4,TGTGCCAGCCGATTAACGGGACAGGGGGGGAACATTCAGTACTTC,CASRLTGQGGNIQYF
TRBV30,NA,NA,TRBJ1-4,TGTACGGGAGGAACTAATGAAAAACTGTTTTTT,CTGGTNEKLFF
TRBV27,few,NA,TRBJ1-3,TGTGCCAGCAAGGGGGGCGGCCCGAGCACCTCTGGAAACACCATATATTTT,CASKGGGPSTSGNTIYF
TRBV7-6,NA,NA,TRBJ2-3,TGTGCCAGCAGTTATCCTAGCACAGATACGCAGTATTTT,CASSYPSTDTQYF
TRBV5-6,NA,TRBD1,TRBJ1-6,TGTGCCAGCAGCGCAAACAGGGGCACAGATTTACGTTCACCCCTCCACTTT,CASSANRGTDLRSPLHF
TRBV11-2,NA,NA,TRBJ2-5,TGTGCCAGCAGCTTAGTTAGGGAGCGGGACAGACTTCAAGAGACCCAGTACTTC,CASSLVRERDRLQETQYF
TRBV10-2,NA,NA,TRBJ2-1,TGCGCCAGCATAACAGGAGATGAGCAGTTCTTC,CASITGDEQFF
TRBV2,NA,NA,TRBJ2-1,TGTGCCAGCAGTGAAAGAACTACTGGTTCTTCGGAGCAGTTCTTC,CASSERTTGSSEQFF
TRBV6-5,NA,NA,TRBJ1-6,TGTGCCAGCAGTAAGATCCTCTCGGGAAATTCACCCCTCCACTTT,CASSKILSGNSPLHF
TRBV9,NA,NA,TRBJ2-3,TGTGCCAGCAGCGTAGCGTCGGGAAGAAACACAGATACGCAGTATTTT,CASSVASGRNTDTQYF
TRBV5-6,NA,NA,TRBJ1-5,TGTGCCAGCAGCGGACCCGGGAGAAATCAGCCCCAGCATTTT,CASSGPGRNQPQHF
TRBV6-1,NA,TRBD2,TRBJ2-1,TGTGCCAGCACCAGACTAGCGGGAGTCAATGAGCAGTTCTTC,CASTRLAGVNEQFF
TRBV5-1,NA,TRBD1,TRBJ2-5,TGCGCCAGCAGCTTAGGGGGCGACAGGAGGGAGACCCAGTACTTC,CASSLGGDRRETQYF
TRBV6-5,NA,TRBD1,TRBJ1-1,TGTGCCAGCCACCCCGACAGGGGGATCACTGAAGCTTTCTTT,CASHPDRGITEAFF
TRBV4-1,NA,NA,TRBJ2-3,TGCGCCAGCAGCCCTCCCAGGGTTCCAGATACGCAGTATTTT,CASSPPRVPDTQYF
TRBV5-1,NA,NA,TRBJ2-1,TGCGCCAGCAGCGTAGCCCAGGGGACCTACAATGAGCAGTTCTTC,CASSVAQGTYNEQFF
TRBV7-2,NA,NA,TRBJ2-1,TGTGCCAGCAGTCTTACGAGTGGGCCGTACAATGAGCAGTTCTTC,CASSLTSGPYNEQFF
TRBV6-5,NA,NA,TRBJ1-2,TGTGCCAGCAAAGAGAGAGATGGCTACACCTTC,CASKERDGYTF
TRBV10-3,NA,NA,TRBJ1-1,TGTGCCGGGGGTGGGGGTACCAGCACTGAAGCTTTCTTT,CAGGGGTSTEAFF
TRBV5-1,NA,NA,TRBJ2-1,TGCGCCAGCAGCTCGTTCGGGACGCTGACGGGTGAGCAGTTCTTC,CASSSFGTLTGEQFF
TRBV28,NA,TRBD2,TRBJ2-2,TGTGCCAGCAAACTAGCGGGAGTGAACACCGGGGAGCTGTTTTTT,CASKLAGVNTGELFF
TRBV30,NA,NA,TRBJ1-3,TGTGCCTGGAGTGTGGTGTCTGGAAACACCATATATTTT,CAWSVVSGNTIYF
TRBV5-4,NA,TRBD2,TRBJ2-7,TGTGCCAGCAGCTTCGGGGGAGGGCGGGCTTACGAGCAGTACTTC,CASSFGGGRAYEQYF
TRBV6-1,NA,NA,TRBJ1-5,TGTGCCAGCAGTGAAGGGAGGAGGAATCAGCCCCAGCATTTT,CASSEGRRNQPQHF
TRBV7-8,NA,NA,TRBJ2-7,TGTGCCAGCAGCTTAGCCCTGAACTTAGGGAGTAGCTCCTACGAGCAGTACTTC,CASSLALNLGSSSYEQYF
TRBV5-1,once,NA,TRBJ1-2,TGCGCCAGCAGCTTGGCCGGGACGCCAATCTATGGCTACACCTTC,CASSLAGTPIYGYTF
TRBV5-1,NA,NA,TRBJ1-6,TGCGCCAGCAGCTTGGGTACAGCCCAGGGTTCACCCCTCCACTTT,CASSLGTAQGSPLHF
TRBV2,NA,NA,TRBJ1-4,TGTGCCAGCAGTGGAACTTTAAATGAAAAACTGTTTTTT,CASSGTLNEKLFF
TRBV12-5,NA,NA,TRBJ1-3,TGTGCTAGTGGTTTCTTAAACACCATATATTTT,CASGFLNTIYF
TRBV7-3,NA,TRBD1,TRBJ2-3,TGTGCCAGCAGCTGGACGGGACAGGCCACAGATACGCAGTATTTT,CASSWTGQATDTQYF
TRBV5-6,NA,NA,TRBJ1-4,TGTGCCAGCAGCTTCGGTATCACAGAAACGGGAGAAAAACTGTTTTTT,CASSFGITETGEKLFF
TRBV2,NA,NA,TRBJ1-2,TGTGCCAGCAGGGGCCCTGGCTACACCTTC,CASRGPGYTF
TRBV7-9,NA,NA,TRBJ2-1,TGTGCCAGCAGCTCCGATCTGGGCCCAGGCTCCTACAATGAGCAGTTCTTC,CASSSDLGPGSYNEQFF
TRBV19,NA,NA,TRBJ2-1,TGTGCCAGTACCCGGCGGGGCTGGTTGAATGAGCAGTTCTTC,CASTRRGWLNEQFF
TRBV2,NA,NA,TRBJ1-1,TGTGCCAGCAGCCCAAACCAGGGCGCTGAAGCTTTCTTT,CASSPNQGAEAFF
TRBV7-2,NA,TRBD2,TRBJ2-1,TGTGCCAGCAGCTTAGATGGCGGGGGGGCCTACAATGAGCAGTTCTTC,CASSLDGGGAYNEQFF
TRBV7-2,NA,TRBD2,TRBJ2-3,TGTGCCAGCAGCTTTCAGGCCGGGACTATCACAGATACGCAGTATTTT,CASSFQAGTITDTQYF
TRBV4-1,NA,NA,TRBJ2-7,TGCGCCAGCAGCCAAGTCCCAACAGCCAACGAGCAGTACTTC,CASSQVPTANEQYF
TRBV25-1,once,TRBD2,TRBJ2-2,TGTGCCAGCAGCCCGGGGGGTTTCGCCGGGGAGCTGTTTTTT,CASSPGGFAGELFF
TRBV10-3,NA,TRBD1,TRBJ1-5,TGTGCCATCAGTGCAGTCAGGGGGCCCGATCAGCCCCAGCATTTT,CAISAVRGPDQPQHF
TRBV7-5,few,NA,TRBJ1-5,TGTGCCAGAAGCTTAGGGCGTTATCCCCAGCATTTT,CARSLGRYPQHF
TRBV11-3,once,NA,TRBJ2-7,TGTGCCAGCAGCGCCACGTTAGCGCCCTACGAGCAGTACTTC,CASSATLAPYEQYF
TRBV11-2,NA,TRBD2,TRBJ2-1,TGTGCCAGCAGCGTTTTGGCTAGCGGGAACTCCTACAATGAGCAGTTCTTC,CASSVLASGNSYNEQFF
TRBV11-3,NA,NA,TRBJ1-3,TGTGCCAGCAGCTTAGCGGCAGCTGGAAACACCATATATTTT,CASSLAAAGNTIYF
TRBV15,NA,TRBD1,TRBJ1-4,TGTGCCACCAGACCTACAGGGGGCAATGAAAAACTGTTTTTT,CATRPTGGNEKLFF
TRBV6-5,NA,TRBD2,TRBJ2-1,TGTGCCAGCAGAGGACTAGAGTCCGGCAATGAGCAGTTCTTC,CASRGLESGNEQFF
TRBV7-2,NA,NA,TRBJ1-2,TGTGCCAGCAGTCCCCGGGACGAAAGGACCGGCTACACCTTC,CASSPRDERTGYTF
TRBV6-5,NA,TRBD1,TRBJ1-2,TGTGCCAGCGGACGGTGGGACAGGGGAAACTATGGCTACACCTTC,CASGRWDRGNYGYTF
TRBV19,NA,NA,TRBJ2-7,TGTGCCAGTAGACAAACTCTGTCCTACGAGCAGTACTTC,CASRQTLSYEQYF
TRBV6-1,NA,NA,TRBJ1-2,TGTGCCAGCAGTGAAGGAGAAGCGTGGGATGGCTACACCTTC,CASSEGEAWDGYTF
TRBV10-1,NA,TRBD2,TRBJ2-2,TGCGCCAGCAGTGATTTGCTAGCGGGAGTGACCGGGGAGCTGTTTTTT,CASSDLLAGVTGELFF
TRBV19,NA,TRBD1,TRBJ2-3,TGTGCCATTTCAGGGACAGGGGTCCAGGCTAGGCAGTATTTT,CAISGTGVQARQYF